This T cell receptor beta chain was retrieved from a study of control samples from healthy donors and cancer patients. The V end lost 1 base, the J end lost 8 bases, and 15 bases lay between the germline ends. The CDR3 spans 16 residues. CDR1 is MGHRA, CDR2 YSYEKL, per germline. TCRdb's table, derived via immunoSEQ multiplex PCR, lists solely in-frame clones and lacks some. The data hold fewer than 80,000 clones, with 90% observed a single time. This clone has only one observation. The clonotype originates from a man in his fifties or sixties with colorectal cancer. J is TRBJ1-6 and V is TRBV4-1, with D hard to call. Sample: PBMCs. CDR3 in DNA: TGCGCCAGCAGCCAAGCGCAGGAATATATCTATTCACCCCTCCACTTT. This sequence encodes CASSQAQEYIYSPLHF.